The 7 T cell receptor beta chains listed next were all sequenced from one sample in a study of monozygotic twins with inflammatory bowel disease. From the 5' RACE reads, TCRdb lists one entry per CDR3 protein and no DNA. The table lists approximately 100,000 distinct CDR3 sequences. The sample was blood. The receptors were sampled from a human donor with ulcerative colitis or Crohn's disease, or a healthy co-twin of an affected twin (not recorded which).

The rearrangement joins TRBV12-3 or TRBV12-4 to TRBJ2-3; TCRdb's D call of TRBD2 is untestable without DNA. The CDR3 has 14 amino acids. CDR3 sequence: CASSLLAGTDTQYF.

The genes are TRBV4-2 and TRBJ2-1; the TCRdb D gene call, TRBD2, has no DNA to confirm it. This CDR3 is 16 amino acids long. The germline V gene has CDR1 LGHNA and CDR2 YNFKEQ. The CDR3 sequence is CASSTGTSGTFDEQFF.

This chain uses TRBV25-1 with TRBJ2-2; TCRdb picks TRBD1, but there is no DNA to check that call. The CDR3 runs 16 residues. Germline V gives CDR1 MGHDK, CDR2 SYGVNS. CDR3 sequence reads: CASSEFPPGLTGELFF. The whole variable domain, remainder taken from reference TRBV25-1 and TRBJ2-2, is EADIYQTPRYLVIGTGKKITLECSQTMGHDKMYWYQQDPGMELHLIHYSYGVNSTEKGDLSSESTVSRIRTEHFPLTLESARPSHTSQYLCASSEFPPGLTGELFFGEGSRLTVL.

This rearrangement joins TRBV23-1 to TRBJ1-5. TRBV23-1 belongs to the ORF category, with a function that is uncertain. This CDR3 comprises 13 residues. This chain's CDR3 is CASSQLEDQPQHF.

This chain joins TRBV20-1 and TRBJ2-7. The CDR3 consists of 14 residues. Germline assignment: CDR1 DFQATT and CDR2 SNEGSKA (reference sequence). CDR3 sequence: CSAPNLDGTYEQYF.

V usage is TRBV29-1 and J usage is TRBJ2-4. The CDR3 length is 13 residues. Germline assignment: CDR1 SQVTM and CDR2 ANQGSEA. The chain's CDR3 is CSVLVTAKNIQYF.

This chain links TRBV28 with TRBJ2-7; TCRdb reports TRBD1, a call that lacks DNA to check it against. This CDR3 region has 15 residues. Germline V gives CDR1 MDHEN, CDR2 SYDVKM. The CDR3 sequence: CASSPGTGIIYEQYF.